Following are 14 T cell receptor beta chains from one sample sequenced in a study of blood T cell repertoires in COVID-19. Profiling relied on immunoSEQ multiplex PCR, and the TCRdb table lists in-frame clones only, not all of them. Among around 94,000 clones listed, about 82% were seen once. Material for sequencing was peripheral blood. Every receptor here comes from a man aged 45-60 years with acute or convalescent COVID-19.

This clone has just a few counts. The chain is built from TRBV5-1 and TRBJ1-6; TRBD1 matches 10 bases. CDR1 and CDR2 from the germline V gene are SGHRS and YFSETQ. With V trimmed by 4 bases and J by 7 bases, 5 bases remained unmatched. The CDR3 runs to 15 residues. Here the CDR3 reads CASSLGQGSNSPLHF. The CDR3 DNA sequence: TGCGCCAGCAGCCTGGGACAGGGGTCCAATTCACCCCTCCACTTT.

The chain links TRBV19 to TRBJ1-4; possible D gene TRBD1, 5 bases. This CDR3 comprises 15 residues. Trimming pared 6 bases from V and 5 bases from J, leaving 16 bases between. CDR1 LNHDA and CDR2 SQIVND come from the germline V gene (reference sequence). Here the CDR3 reads CASSPVGGANEKLFF. The CDR3 DNA follows: TGTGCCAGTAGCCCGGTGGGAGGGGCGAATGAAAAACTGTTTTTT.

With regard to this clone: The same CDR3 arises from other DNA sequences in this sample as well. The J gene is TRBJ1-5, the V gene TRBV2; 7 bases align to TRBD1. The CDR3 spans 14 residues. Germline V lookup: CDR1 SNHLY, CDR2 FYNNEI. V dropped 4 bases and J dropped 2; count of bases not matched to a gene: 2. This CDR3 is CASSGTGGNQPQHF. The CDR3 DNA reads as TGTGCCAGCAGTGGTACAGGGGGCAATCAGCCCCAGCATTTT.

The chain recombines TRBV3-1 (or the pseudogene TRBV3-2) with TRBJ2-2, with 12 bases aligning to TRBD1. CDR3 length equals 17 residues. CDR1 is LGHDT and CDR2 is YNNKEL in the germline V gene (reference sequence). V shed 4 bases, J shed 3 bases, and the junction held 6 bases outside the gene matches. The CDR3, as DNA: TGTGCCAGCAGCCGAGGGACAGGGGGCGCGGACACCGGGGAGCTGTTTTTT. It codes for CASSRGTGGADTGELFF.

V gene TRBV7-9 combines with J gene TRBJ1-4; TRBD1 matches at 8 bases. Unmatched junction bases numbered 7, after V lost 5 bases and J lost 5 bases. The length of the CDR3 is 15 residues. Germline V gene data show CDR1 as SEHNR and CDR2 as FQNEAQ (reference sequence). This CDR3 is CASSGPGQVNEKLFF. CDR3 bases: TGTGCCAGCAGCGGACCGGGACAGGTCAATGAAAAACTGTTTTTT. Supplemented by reference TRBV7-9 and TRBJ1-4, the full variable domain reads DTGVSQNPRHKITKRGQNVTFRCDPISEHNRLYWYRQTLGQGPEFLTYFQNEAQLEKSRLLSDRFSAERPKGSFSTLEIQRTEQGDSAMYLCASSGPGQVNEKLFFGSGTQLSVL.

The chain couples TRBV24-1 to TRBJ1-4, with 7 bases that match TRBD1. V dropped 6 bases and J dropped 5; count of bases not matched to a gene: 5. CDR1 KGHDR and CDR2 SFDVKD come from the germline V gene. This CDR3 spans 14 amino acids. CDR3 in amino acids: CATSPGQHNEKLFF. For the CDR3, the DNA is TGTGCCACCAGTCCGGGACAGCACAATGAAAAACTGTTTTTT.

V is TRBV3-1 (or the pseudogene TRBV3-2) and J is TRBJ1-4; tentatively, D is TRBD1 (6 bases). The V and J ends lost 0 bases and 2 bases respectively, with 13 bases between them. The CDR3 spans 17 residues. Germline loops: CDR1 LGHDT, CDR2 YNNKEL (reference sequence). The CDR3 protein is CASSQEGGGWTNEKLFF. Here the CDR3 DNA reads TGTGCCAGCAGCCAAGAGGGAGGGGGGTGGACTAATGAAAAACTGTTTTTT.

The rearrangement joins TRBV7-2 to TRBJ1-4; TRBD1 might be the D (6 bases). With 1 base removed from V and 8 bases from J, the gap between germline ends came to 14 bases. CDR1 and CDR2 (germline): SGHTA, FQGNSA. The CDR3 spans 15 residues. The CDR3 sequence is CASSLEQGVREKLFF. The CDR3 nucleotides are TGTGCCAGCAGCTTAGAACAGGGAGTGCGGGAAAAACTGTTTTTT.

This sequence joins TRBV12-3 or TRBV12-4 and TRBJ2-2, with D unclear. This CDR3 spans 12 amino acids. Trimming took 2 bases from V and 6 from J, leaving 4 bases between them. CDR3 in DNA: TGTGCCAGCAGTTTAACGGCCGGGGAGCTGTTTTTT. Translating gives CASSLTAGELFF.

This clone came up once. V and J are TRBV4-2 and TRBJ2-1; 9 bases are a match to TRBD2. The V gene end was trimmed by 1 base and the J gene end by 5 bases; junction bases not matched to a gene: 6. Germline V gene lookup returns CDR1 LGHNA and CDR2 YNFKEQ. This CDR3 has 16 amino acids. The CDR3 reads CASSQGQTSGNNEQFF. The CDR3 DNA reads as TGTGCCAGCAGCCAAGGCCAGACTAGCGGCAACAATGAGCAGTTCTTC.

This chain links TRBV6-6 with TRBJ1-4; D is perhaps TRBD1 (5 bases). CDR1 and CDR2 (germline): MNHNY, SVGAGI (reference sequence). V was cut by 7 bases and J by 6 bases, with 18 bases left in between. The CDR3 runs 15 residues. This CDR3 reads CASTSKSREDEKLFF. As DNA, the CDR3 is TGTGCCAGCACCTCTAAGTCCAGGGAAGATGAAAAACTGTTTTTT.

The chain uses TRBV27 and TRBJ2-2; D is uncertain. V gave up 6 bases and J gave up 3 bases, with 11 bases separating them. The CDR3 has 14 amino acids. Germline CDR1 is MNHEY and CDR2 is SMNVEV (reference sequence). The CDR3 reads CASRWSPDTGELFF. In DNA form, the CDR3 reads TGTGCCAGCAGGTGGTCCCCAGACACCGGGGAGCTGTTTTTT.

The CDR3 DNA sequence: TGCGCCAGCAGTTTTGGCGGACAGGGGGCTAATGGCTACACCTTC. As protein: CASSFGGQGANGYTF. J is TRBJ1-2 and V is TRBV5-1; 11 bases align to TRBD1. J was trimmed by 6 bases and V by 5 bases; bases with no gene match: 9. The germline gives CDR1 SGHRS, CDR2 YFSETQ. The CDR3 extends over 15 amino acids.

This rearrangement joins TRBV5-4 to TRBJ2-1; 7 nucleotides align to TRBD2. This CDR3 is 15 amino acids long. CDR1 and CDR2 (germline): SGHNT, YYREEE (reference sequence). The V and J ends lost 7 bases and 4 bases, in that order; junction bases with no gene match: 11. CDR3 DNA: TGTGCCAGCGCTGCGGGAGCCCCCGGTTACAATGAGCAGTTCTTC. Translation: CASAAGAPGYNEQFF.